The subject of this entry is one T cell receptor beta chain. Its target is unknown. Researchers ran the PCR with 60 Vbeta and 13 Jbeta primers. Here immunoSEQ multiplex PCR was the method, and the copy in TCRdb shows in-frame clones only, minus some. The repertoire holds just over 150,000 clones, with 70% to 90% as singletons. Trimming took 4 bases from V and 2 from J; bases not matched to a gene: 5. Germline loops: CDR1 MGHRA, CDR2 YSYEKL. The CDR3 spans 15 residues. The sample belongs to a study of cytomegalovirus exposure and HLA in healthy donors. General study points: The authors listed approximately 150 TCR beta chains as cytomegalovirus-associated. TCR beta V- and J-gene trimming was later associated with a missense DCLRE1C variant. Researchers left out some V segments, among them TRBV6-2 and TRBV6-3, as indistinguishable.

The rearrangement joins TRBV4-1 to TRBJ2-1; TRBD1 agrees at 7 bases. What was sequenced was PBMCs. The sequence derives from a man younger than 30 in good health and CMV-seropositive. This chain's CDR3 is CASSLTQGPYNEQFF. The CDR3 DNA is TGCGCCAGCAGCCTTACACAGGGGCCCTACAATGAGCAGTTCTTC.